Listed here are 27 T cell receptor beta chains from one sample, sequenced in a study of cytomegalovirus exposure and HLA in healthy donors. Sequencing used immunoSEQ multiplex PCR; TCRdb keeps in-frame clones, though not all of them. The profile shows fewer than 250,000 clones, just under 90% of them singletons. Sequencing used PBMCs. The receptors were gathered from a man younger than 35 in good health and CMV-seronegative.

The V and J genes are TRBV28 and TRBJ1-5; D not resolved. Trimming removed 6 bases from V and 5 bases from J, with 11 bases in between. Germline loops: CDR1 MDHEN, CDR2 SYDVKM. The CDR3 runs 13 residues. In DNA form, the CDR3 reads TGTGCCAGCAGCCCCGAACTTCATCAGCCCCAGCATTTT. Translating it yields CASSPELHQPQHF.

Points on this clone: This sample includes further DNA sequences coding for the same CDR3. The V and J genes are TRBV27 and TRBJ1-5, with D unresolved. The CDR3 is made up of 14 amino acids. V lost 6 bases and J lost 2, with 11 bases in between. Germline V gene data show CDR1 as MNHEY and CDR2 as SMNVEV (reference sequence). The CDR3 protein is CASSLGRGNQPQHF. CDR3 bases: TGTGCCAGCAGCCTCGGGAGGGGCAATCAGCCCCAGCATTTT.

This chain uses TRBV7-7 with TRBJ2-5, with 9 bases that match TRBD2. Germline CDR1 reads SSHAT; CDR2 reads FNYEAQ (reference sequence). The CDR3 is 15 amino acids. CDR3 coding DNA: TGTGCTAGCGCCCCGGGACTAGCAGGAGGGGAGACCCAGTACTTC. Translation gives CASAPGLAGGETQYF.

This rearrangement joins TRBV15 to TRBJ2-3; D is perhaps TRBD1 (6 bases). CDR1 and CDR2 (germline): LNHNV, YYDKDF (reference sequence). The V and J ends lost 0 bases and 4 bases respectively, with 8 bases between them. The CDR3 loop spans 14 amino acids. CDR3 sequence reads: CATSRDPGADTQYF. CDR3 sequence (DNA): TGTGCCACCAGCAGAGACCCAGGGGCAGATACGCAGTATTTT. Full variable domain (outside the CDR3, taken from reference TRBV15 and TRBJ2-3): DAMVIQNPRYQVTQFGKPVTLSCSQTLNHNVMYWYQQKSSQAPKLLFHYYDKDFNNEADTPDNFQSRRPNTSFCFLDIRSPGLGDTAMYLCATSRDPGADTQYFGPGTRLTVL.

This clone was observed once. The rearrangement joins TRBV29-1 to TRBJ2-7, with 10 bases that match TRBD1. V lost 6 bases and J lost 5; bases outside the gene matches: 10. The CDR3 contains 14 residues. Germline V gene lookup returns CDR1 SQVTM and CDR2 ANQGSEA. The CDR3 region is CSVRAGTGVNEQYF. The CDR3 bases are TGCAGCGTCAGAGCCGGGACAGGGGTCAACGAGCAGTACTTC.

This sequence joins TRBV14 and TRBJ2-1, with D tentatively TRBD2 (7 bases). Looked up from germline, CDR1 is SGHDN and CDR2 is FVKESK. The V and J ends lost 5 bases and 3 bases respectively, with 14 bases between them. The CDR3 consists of 15 residues. The CDR3 spells CASSSLGGRYNEQFF. The CDR3, as DNA: TGTGCCAGCAGCTCCCTCGGGGGGCGCTACAATGAGCAGTTCTTC.

The genes are TRBV25-1 and TRBJ1-6; D not certain. This CDR3 comprises 13 residues. Trimming took 2 bases from V and 13 from J, leaving 12 bases between them. The germline gives CDR1 MGHDK, CDR2 SYGVNS. The CDR3 loop is CASSETPLSPLHF. CDR3 sequence (DNA): TGTGCCAGCAGTGAAACACCCCTCTCGCCCCTCCACTTT.

The chain couples TRBV5-4 to TRBJ1-2; possible D gene TRBD1, 5 bases. This CDR3 region has 13 residues. CDR1 and CDR2 from the germline V gene are SGHNT and YYREEE (reference sequence). Trimming pared 3 bases from V and 3 bases from J, leaving 9 bases between. In DNA, the CDR3 is TGTGCCAGCAGCTCGTCGACAGACTATGGCTACACCTTC. Its translation is CASSSSTDYGYTF.

This chain connects TRBV7-2 to TRBJ1-5; 7 bases map to TRBD1. CDR1 and CDR2 from the germline V gene are SGHTA and FQGNSA. V was pared by 5 bases and J by 7 bases, with 8 bases of the junction left unmatched. The length of the CDR3 is 14 residues. The CDR3 loop is CASSPPGGRQPQHF. CDR3 nucleotides: TGTGCCAGCAGCCCTCCAGGGGGAAGGCAGCCCCAGCATTTT.

The chain employs TRBV5-4 and TRBJ2-6, with D tentatively TRBD1 (5 bases). This CDR3 comprises 16 residues. Germline CDR1 SGHNT, CDR2 YYREEE (reference sequence). V shed 1 base and J shed 3 bases, with 11 bases lying between them. In DNA, the CDR3 is TGTGCCAGCAGCTTGAGGTGGGGCGGTGGGGCCAACGTCCTGACTTTC. This translates into CASSLRWGGGANVLTF.

The CDR3 loop reads CASSVAPTGGGEQYF. CDR3 DNA: TGTGCCAGCAGCGTAGCCCCGACAGGGGGTGGCGAGCAGTACTTC. V gene TRBV9 combines with J gene TRBJ2-7; 9 bases are shared with TRBD1. The germline V gene encodes CDR1 SGDLS and CDR2 YYNGEE. This CDR3 has 15 residues. J was trimmed by 6 bases and V by 0 bases; bases with no gene match: 7.

This rearrangement joins TRBV6-4 to TRBJ1-2, with 9 bases lining up with TRBD1. Germline V lookup: CDR1 MRHNA, CDR2 SNTAGT. The CDR3 consists of 13 residues. Losses at the gene ends were 4 bases for V and 6 bases for J; bases not matched to a gene: 3. CDR3 in amino acids: CASSARTGDGYTF. CDR3 bases: TGTGCCAGCAGTGCCAGGACAGGGGATGGCTACACCTTC.

DNA for the CDR3: TGTGCCAGCAGCTTGGTCTCTGACAGAGAAGAGACCCAGTACTTC. Residues: CASSLVSDREETQYF. The chain has TRBV5-6 and TRBJ2-5; D perhaps matches TRBD1 (5 bases). Trimming removed 0 bases at V and 3 bases at J, with 12 bases between. CDR3 length: 15 residues. Germline CDR1 reads SGHDT; CDR2 reads YYEEEE. The entire variable domain, with the rest obtained from reference TRBV5-6 and TRBJ2-5, is as follows: DAGVTQSPTHLIKTRGQQVTLRCSPKSGHDTVSWYQQALGQGPQFIFQYYEEEERQRGNFPDRFSGHQFPNYSSELNVNALLLGDSALYLCASSLVSDREETQYFGPGTRLLVL.

The V call is TRBV28, the J call TRBJ2-7; D is possibly TRBD2 (6 bases). The CDR3 runs 15 residues. The V and J ends lost 6 bases and 0 bases respectively, with 15 bases between them. Looked up from germline, CDR1 is MDHEN and CDR2 is SYDVKM. CDR3 loop: CASSRFGGDSYEQYF. The DNA for the CDR3 is TGTGCCAGCAGCCGGTTTGGCGGGGACTCCTACGAGCAGTACTTC.

The table lists this clone with a count of one. V gene TRBV9 combines with J gene TRBJ1-6, with 8 nucleotides matching TRBD1. This CDR3 region has 16 residues. Germline assignment: CDR1 SGDLS and CDR2 YYNGEE. V trimming: 1 base; J trimming: 5 bases; junction bases outside the gene matches: 5. CDR3 region: CASSVPPDRDNSPLHF. For the CDR3, the DNA is TGTGCCAGCAGCGTACCCCCGGACAGGGATAATTCACCCCTCCACTTT.

In DNA, the CDR3 is TGTGCCAGCAGGCGGACTACCACCACCTACGAGCAGTACTTC. Amino acids: CASRRTTTTYEQYF. V usage is TRBV6-5 and J usage is TRBJ2-7, with D tentatively TRBD2 (6 bases). Germline lookup yields CDR1 MNHEY and CDR2 SVGAGI. V lost 6 bases and J lost 2, with 14 bases in between. CDR3 length: 14 amino acids.

V usage is TRBV7-2 and J usage is TRBJ2-2; no clear D. Trimming took 1 base from V and 0 from J, leaving 9 bases between them. This CDR3 has 16 amino acids. Germline V gene sequence: CDR1 SGHTA, CDR2 FQGNSA. CDR3 amino acids: CASSLDGGSNTGELFF. As DNA, the CDR3 is TGTGCCAGCAGCTTAGACGGCGGCTCGAACACCGGGGAGCTGTTTTTT.

The CDR3 reads CASSYTQGVSDTIYF. The CDR3 DNA follows: TGTGCCAGCAGTTATACACAGGGGGTGTCGGACACCATATATTTT. The rearrangement uses TRBV28 and TRBJ1-3, with 8 bases aligning to TRBD1. The length of the CDR3 is 15 residues. V was clipped by 4 bases and J by 8 bases; unmatched bases: 10. The germline CDR1 and CDR2 sequences are MDHEN and SYDVKM.

This clone showed up just a few times. This chain joins TRBV2 and TRBJ1-2, with 7 bases that match TRBD1. Germline trimming cut 7 bases from V and 2 bases from J; bases unmatched to any gene: 10. The CDR3 loop spans 15 amino acids. Germline CDR1 is SNHLY and CDR2 is FYNNEI. The CDR3 coding sequence is TGTGCCAGCAAGGGGAGACAGGGATGGAACTATGGCTACACCTTC. Encoded protein: CASKGRQGWNYGYTF.

This chain joins TRBV10-2 and TRBJ1-1; D not resolved. This CDR3 region has 12 residues. The V end lost 8 bases, the J end lost 6 bases, and 13 bases lay between the germline ends. Germline-derived CDR1 and CDR2 are WSHSY and SAAADI. CDR3 protein: CASGSSLPEAFF. As DNA, the CDR3 is TGCGCCAGCGGCAGTTCTTTGCCTGAAGCTTTCTTT.

This clone was seen a few times. The chain uses TRBV19 and TRBJ1-6, with TRBD1 identical over 7 bases. V lost 2 bases, J lost 8 bases, and 3 bases stayed unmatched. This CDR3 region has 14 residues. Germline V gene lookup returns CDR1 LNHDA and CDR2 SQIVND (reference sequence). CDR3 sequence: CASSIRQGDSPLHF. CDR3 nucleotides: TGTGCCAGTAGTATAAGGCAGGGGGATTCACCCCTCCACTTT.

The CDR3 reads CASSVDTTYGYTF. CDR3 nucleotide sequence: TGTGCCAGCAGCGTGGACACTACCTATGGCTACACCTTC. This rearrangement joins TRBV5-6 to TRBJ1-2; possibly TRBD1 for D (5 bases). Trimming left V 4 bases short and J 4 bases short, with 11 bases between. This CDR3 has 13 residues. CDR1 and CDR2 from the germline V gene are SGHDT and YYEEEE.

The chain recombines TRBV7-2 with TRBJ1-3; TRBD1 agrees at 7 bases. The CDR3 consists of 14 residues. The junction had 4 bases not matched to a gene; V was cut back by 2 bases and J by 6 bases. CDR1 and CDR2 (germline): SGHTA, FQGNSA. The CDR3 bases are TGTGCCAGCAGCTTAATCAGGGGGGAAAACACCATATATTTT. Translation gives CASSLIRGENTIYF. Looking up the rest from reference TRBV7-2 and TRBJ1-3 gives the full variable domain: GAGVSQSPSNKVTEKGKDVELRCDPISGHTALYWYRQSLGQGLEFLIYFQGNSAPDKSGLPSDRFSAERTGGSVSTLTIQRTQQEDSAVYLCASSLIRGENTIYFGEGSWLTVV.

This clone has just one count. V and J are TRBV5-1 and TRBJ1-6; D is unresolved. The germline CDR1 and CDR2 sequences are SGHRS and YFSETQ. This CDR3 is 14 amino acids long. V lost 0 bases, J lost 7 bases, and 8 bases lay in between. CDR3 in DNA: TGCGCCAGCAGCTTGGCACAGATAAATTCACCCCTCCACTTT. Its translation: CASSLAQINSPLHF.

The chain joins TRBV5-1 to TRBJ2-3, with D possibly being TRBD1 (5 bases). This CDR3 contains 15 residues. The ends were cut back, 4 bases at V and 0 bases at J, with 12 bases in the middle. Per germline, CDR1 SGHRS and CDR2 YFSETQ. CDR3 protein: CASSRQRTSTDTQYF. The CDR3 region has the DNA TGCGCCAGCAGCCGACAGAGAACTAGCACAGATACGCAGTATTTT.

This clone appeared a few times. J is TRBJ2-3 and V is TRBV19, with a possible D match to TRBD2 (6 bases). The length of the CDR3 is 16 residues. Germline V gene lookup returns CDR1 LNHDA and CDR2 SQIVND (reference sequence). Trimming pared 0 bases from V and 3 bases from J, leaving 13 bases between. CDR3 residues: CASSIDRGLRTDTQYF. As DNA, the CDR3 is TGTGCCAGTAGTATAGATCGGGGGTTAAGGACAGATACGCAGTATTTT. Full variable domain (rest looked up from reference TRBV19 and TRBJ2-3): DGGITQSPKYLFRKEGQNVTLSCEQNLNHDAMYWYRQDPGQGLRLIYYSQIVNDFQKGDIAEGYSVSREKKESFPLTVTSAQKNPTAFYLCASSIDRGLRTDTQYFGPGTRLTVL.

The chain uses TRBV7-8 and TRBJ2-3; 8 positions agree with TRBD2. Germline V gene data show CDR1 as SGHVS and CDR2 as FQNEAQ. V lost 7 bases, J lost 7 bases, and 16 bases stayed unmatched. This CDR3 is 16 amino acids long. CDR3 loop: CASTLPSAGGSYTQYF. The CDR3 coding sequence is TGTGCCAGCACCCTTCCCTCTGCGGGAGGTTCGTATACGCAGTATTTT.